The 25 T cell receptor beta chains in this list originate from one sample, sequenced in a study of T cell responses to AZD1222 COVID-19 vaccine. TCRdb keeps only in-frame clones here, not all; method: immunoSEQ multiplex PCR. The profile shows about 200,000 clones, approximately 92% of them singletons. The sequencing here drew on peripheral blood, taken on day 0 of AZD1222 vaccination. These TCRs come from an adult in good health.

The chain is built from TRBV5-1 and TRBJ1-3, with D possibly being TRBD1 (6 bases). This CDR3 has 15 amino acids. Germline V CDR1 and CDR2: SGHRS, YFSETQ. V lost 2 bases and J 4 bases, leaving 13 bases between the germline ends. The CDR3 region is CASSLQGTAGNTIYF. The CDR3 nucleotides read TGCGCCAGCAGCTTACAGGGAACAGCCGGAAACACCATATATTTT.

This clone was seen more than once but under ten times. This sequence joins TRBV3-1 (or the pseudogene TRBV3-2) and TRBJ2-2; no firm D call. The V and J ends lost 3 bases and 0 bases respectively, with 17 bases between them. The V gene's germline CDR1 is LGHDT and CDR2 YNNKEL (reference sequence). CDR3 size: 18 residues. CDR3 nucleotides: TGTGCCAGCAGCCAGGTATCTCCCTGGAGCGCGAACACCGGGGAGCTGTTTTTT. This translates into CASSQVSPWSANTGELFF.

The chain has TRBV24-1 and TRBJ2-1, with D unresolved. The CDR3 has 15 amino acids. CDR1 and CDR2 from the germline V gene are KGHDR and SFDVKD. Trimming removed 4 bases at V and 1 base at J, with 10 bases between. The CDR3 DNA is TGTGCCACCAGTGAACCTCGGACGTCCTACAATGAGCAGTTCTTC. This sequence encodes CATSEPRTSYNEQFF.

Here the CDR3 reads CASSQGGTLGNTIYF. The CDR3 region has the DNA TGTGCCAGCAGCCAAGGGGGAACTCTCGGAAACACCATATATTTT. This chain joins TRBV14 and TRBJ1-3; no clear D. The CDR3 is made up of 15 amino acids. Germline CDR1 is SGHDN and CDR2 is FVKESK. The V end was cut by 1 base, the J end by 4 bases, with 11 bases between.

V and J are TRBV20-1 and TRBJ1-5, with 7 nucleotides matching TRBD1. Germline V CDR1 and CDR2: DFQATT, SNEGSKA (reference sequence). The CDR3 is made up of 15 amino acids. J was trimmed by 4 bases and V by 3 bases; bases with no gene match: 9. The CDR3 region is CSASRQGSVNQPQHF. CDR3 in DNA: TGCAGTGCTAGTCGACAGGGCTCAGTAAATCAGCCCCAGCATTTT.

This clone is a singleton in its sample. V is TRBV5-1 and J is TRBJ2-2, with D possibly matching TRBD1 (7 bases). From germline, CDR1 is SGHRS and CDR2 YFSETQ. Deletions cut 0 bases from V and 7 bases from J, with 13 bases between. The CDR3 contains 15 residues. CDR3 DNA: TGCGCCAGCAGCTTGGCCCAGGGGGGTGGCGGGGAGCTGTTTTTT. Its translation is CASSLAQGGGGELFF.

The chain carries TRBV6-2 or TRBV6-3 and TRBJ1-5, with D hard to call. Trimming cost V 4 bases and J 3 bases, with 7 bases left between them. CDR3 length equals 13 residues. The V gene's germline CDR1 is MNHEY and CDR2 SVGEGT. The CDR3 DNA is TGTGCCAGCAGTTCCCCTCCCAATCAGCCCCAGCATTTT. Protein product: CASSSPPNQPQHF.

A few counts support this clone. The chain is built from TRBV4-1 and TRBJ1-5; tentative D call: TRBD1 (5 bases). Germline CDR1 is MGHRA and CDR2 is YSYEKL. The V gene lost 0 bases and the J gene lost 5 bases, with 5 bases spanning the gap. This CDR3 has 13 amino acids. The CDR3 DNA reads TGCGCCAGCAGCCAAGACAGGGATCAGCCCCAGCATTTT. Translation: CASSQDRDQPQHF.

In nucleotides, the CDR3 is TGTGCCAGCAGCGGGCGGGGGACCCAGTACTTC. Residues: CASSGRGTQYF. The V and J genes are TRBV11-2 and TRBJ2-5, with D possibly being TRBD2 (6 bases). Germline CDR1 and CDR2: SGHAT and FQNNGV. This CDR3 has 11 amino acids. The V end lost 5 bases, the J end lost 7 bases, and 8 bases lay between the germline ends.

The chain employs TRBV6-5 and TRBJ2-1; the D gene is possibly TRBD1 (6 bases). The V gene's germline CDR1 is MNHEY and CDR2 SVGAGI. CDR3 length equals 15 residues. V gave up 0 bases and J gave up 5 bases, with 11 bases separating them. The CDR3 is CASSYSGHLDNEQFF. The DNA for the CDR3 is TGTGCCAGCAGTTACTCGGGACACCTAGACAATGAGCAGTTCTTC.

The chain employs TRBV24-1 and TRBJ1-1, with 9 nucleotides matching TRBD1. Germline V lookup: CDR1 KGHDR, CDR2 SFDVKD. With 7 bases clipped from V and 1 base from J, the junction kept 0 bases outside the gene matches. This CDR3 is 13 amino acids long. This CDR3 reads CATRGQGNTEAFF. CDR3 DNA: TGTGCCACCAGGGGACAGGGGAACACTGAAGCTTTCTTT.

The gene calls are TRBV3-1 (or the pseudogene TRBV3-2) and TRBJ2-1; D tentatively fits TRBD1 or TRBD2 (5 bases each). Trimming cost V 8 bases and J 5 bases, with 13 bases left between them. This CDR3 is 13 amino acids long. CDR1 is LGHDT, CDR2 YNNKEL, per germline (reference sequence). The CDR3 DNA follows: TGTGCCAGCGGGGGACGGACCCACAATGAGCAGTTCTTC. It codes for CASGGRTHNEQFF.

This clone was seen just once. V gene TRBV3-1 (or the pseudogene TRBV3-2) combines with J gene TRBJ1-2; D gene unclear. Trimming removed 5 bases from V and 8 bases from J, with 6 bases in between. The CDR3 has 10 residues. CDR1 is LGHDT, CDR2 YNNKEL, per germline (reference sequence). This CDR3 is CASSGFGYTF. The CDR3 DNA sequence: TGTGCCAGCAGCGGGTTCGGCTACACCTTC.

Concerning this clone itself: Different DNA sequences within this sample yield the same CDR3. The CDR3 nucleotides read TGTGCCAGCAGTTCTCAGGGGGGCACTGAAGCTTTCTTT. Amino acid sequence: CASSSQGGTEAFF. The rearrangement links TRBV6-5 to TRBJ1-1, with 7 positions matching TRBD1. J was trimmed by 4 bases and V by 4 bases; bases with no gene match: 3. Germline-derived CDR1 and CDR2 are MNHEY and SVGAGI. This CDR3 region has 13 residues.

The CDR3 coding sequence is TGTGCCAGCAGCCCTGCCGGGGCGGTCAGGGGGTCACCCCTCCACTTT. Protein: CASSPAGAVRGSPLHF. The chain combines TRBV5-4 with TRBJ1-6; 7 bases line up with TRBD1. The J segment lost 10 bases and the V segment lost 4 bases, leaving 14 bases of the junction unmatched. Germline loops: CDR1 SGHNT, CDR2 YYREEE (reference sequence). The CDR3 covers 16 residues.

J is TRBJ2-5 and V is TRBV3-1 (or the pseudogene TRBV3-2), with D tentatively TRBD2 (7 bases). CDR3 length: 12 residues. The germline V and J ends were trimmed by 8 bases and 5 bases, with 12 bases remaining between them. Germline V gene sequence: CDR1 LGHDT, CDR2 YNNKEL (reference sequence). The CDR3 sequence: CASRRGGETQYF. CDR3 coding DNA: TGTGCCAGCCGGAGGGGGGGGGAGACCCAGTACTTC.

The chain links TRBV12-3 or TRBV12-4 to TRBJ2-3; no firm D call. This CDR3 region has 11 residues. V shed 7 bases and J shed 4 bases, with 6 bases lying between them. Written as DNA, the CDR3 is TGTGCCAGCACCAACGCAGATACGCAGTATTTT. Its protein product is CASTNADTQYF.

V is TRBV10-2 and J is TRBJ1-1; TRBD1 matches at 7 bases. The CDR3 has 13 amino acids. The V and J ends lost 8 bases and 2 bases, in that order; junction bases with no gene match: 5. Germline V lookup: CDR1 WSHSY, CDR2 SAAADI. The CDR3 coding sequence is TGCGCCAGCGGCTACAGGGGAAACACTGAAGCTTTCTTT. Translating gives CASGYRGNTEAFF.

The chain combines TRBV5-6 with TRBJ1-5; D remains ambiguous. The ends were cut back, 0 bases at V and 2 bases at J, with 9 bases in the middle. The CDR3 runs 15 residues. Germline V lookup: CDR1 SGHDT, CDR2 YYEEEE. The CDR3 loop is CASSLGGFGNQPQHF. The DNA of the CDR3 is TGTGCCAGCAGCTTGGGCGGGTTTGGCAATCAGCCCCAGCATTTT.

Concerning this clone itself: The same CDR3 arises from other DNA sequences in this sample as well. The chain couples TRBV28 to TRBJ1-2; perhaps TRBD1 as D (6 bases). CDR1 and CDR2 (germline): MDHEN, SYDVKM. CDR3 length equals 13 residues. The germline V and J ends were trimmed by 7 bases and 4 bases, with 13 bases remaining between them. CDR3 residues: CASTPTGFYGYTF. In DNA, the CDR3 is TGTGCCAGCACTCCTACAGGGTTCTATGGCTACACCTTC.

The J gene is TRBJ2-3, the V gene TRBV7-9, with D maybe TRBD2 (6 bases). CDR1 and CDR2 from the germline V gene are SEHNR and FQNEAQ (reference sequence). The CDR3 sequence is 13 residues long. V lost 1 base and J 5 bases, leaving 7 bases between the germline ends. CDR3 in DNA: TGTGCCAGCAGCTTAGGGCGGGGAGATACGCAGTATTTT. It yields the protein CASSLGRGDTQYF.

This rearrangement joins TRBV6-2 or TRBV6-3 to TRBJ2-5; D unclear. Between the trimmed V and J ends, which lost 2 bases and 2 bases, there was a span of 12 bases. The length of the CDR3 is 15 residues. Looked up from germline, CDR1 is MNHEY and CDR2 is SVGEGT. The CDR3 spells CASSYGATAQETQYF. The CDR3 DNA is TGTGCCAGCAGTTACGGTGCGACTGCACAAGAGACCCAGTACTTC.

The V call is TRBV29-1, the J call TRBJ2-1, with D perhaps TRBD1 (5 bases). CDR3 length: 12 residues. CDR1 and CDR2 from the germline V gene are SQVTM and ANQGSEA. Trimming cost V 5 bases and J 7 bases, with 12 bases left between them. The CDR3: CSVHAGLNEQFF. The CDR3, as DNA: TGCAGCGTTCATGCAGGGTTGAATGAGCAGTTCTTC.

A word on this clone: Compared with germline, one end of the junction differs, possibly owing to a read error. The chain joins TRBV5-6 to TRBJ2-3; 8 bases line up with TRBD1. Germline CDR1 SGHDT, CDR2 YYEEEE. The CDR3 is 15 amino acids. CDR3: CASSLVGTGRPPDKF. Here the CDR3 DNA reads TGTGCCAGCAGCTTGGTGGGGACAGGAAGGCCCCCCGATAAATTT.

As DNA, the CDR3 is TGTGCCAGCAGCCTGACTAGCGGGGGGGCCTACGAGCAGTACTTC. It encodes CASSLTSGGAYEQYF. The chain combines TRBV7-9 with TRBJ2-7; 14 bases match TRBD2. The V gene's germline CDR1 is SEHNR and CDR2 FQNEAQ (reference sequence). V was pared by 5 bases and J by 2 bases, with 2 bases of the junction left unmatched. The CDR3 covers 15 residues.